These 19 T cell receptor beta chains originate from one sample sequenced in a study of blood T cell repertoires in COVID-19. This table comes from immunoSEQ multiplex PCR, and its TCRdb copy is limited to in-frame clones, with some not included. The table has roughly 410,000 clones, about 90% seen once. The sample consisted of peripheral blood. The receptors here all came from a woman aged 55-75 years with COVID-19, enrolled during active disease.

The chain combines TRBV6-5 with TRBJ1-5; D perhaps matches TRBD1 (5 bases). Germline lookup yields CDR1 MNHEY and CDR2 SVGAGI. Trimming took 7 bases from V and 4 from J, leaving 14 bases between them. This CDR3 region has 14 residues. Here the CDR3 DNA reads TGTGCCAGCACCGTTGACAGCTTTAATCAGCCCCAGCATTTT. Amino acids: CASTVDSFNQPQHF.

The CDR3 region has the DNA TGTGCCAGCAGCCGTCCTCAGGGGGAGTATGGCTACACCTTC. Protein sequence: CASSRPQGEYGYTF. J is TRBJ1-2 and V is TRBV9, with 7 bases identical to TRBD1. V lost 4 bases and J lost 5; bases outside the gene matches: 8. CDR1 is SGDLS, CDR2 YYNGEE, per germline. The CDR3 totals 14 residues.

This chain links TRBV2 with TRBJ1-5; the D gene is possibly TRBD1 (6 bases). V lost 5 bases and J 6 bases, leaving 14 bases between the germline ends. The CDR3 is 14 amino acids. From germline, CDR1 is SNHLY and CDR2 FYNNEI. CDR3 bases: TGTGCCAGCAGTTACACAGGGTTAAGTCAGCCCCAGCATTTT. It codes for CASSYTGLSQPQHF.

This chain links TRBV11-2 with TRBJ2-1; D perhaps matches TRBD1 (5 bases). The CDR3 totals 15 residues. Deletions cut 1 base from V and 9 bases from J, with 16 bases between. From germline, CDR1 is SGHAT and CDR2 FQNNGV. The CDR3 DNA reads TGTGCCAGCAGCTTAGGGGGTAAGGGGCAGGTTGAGCAGTTCTTC. It specifies CASSLGGKGQVEQFF.

This clone has more than one count but fewer than ten. The rearrangement links TRBV24-1 to TRBJ2-3; 9 bases map to TRBD1. After removal of 4 bases from V and 3 bases from J, the junction contained 4 bases not matched to a gene. CDR3 length equals 15 residues. The germline V gene encodes CDR1 KGHDR and CDR2 SFDVKD. The chain's CDR3 is CATSEPGQGTDTQYF. The CDR3 DNA follows: TGTGCCACCAGTGAGCCAGGACAGGGGACAGATACGCAGTATTTT.

The rearrangement joins TRBV19 to TRBJ2-7, with D uncertain. The CDR3 has 12 amino acids. Looked up from germline, CDR1 is LNHDA and CDR2 is SQIVND (reference sequence). V was pared by 4 bases and J by 5 bases, with 9 bases between. The CDR3 coding sequence is TGTGCCAGTAGTACCCGCGCGGACGAGCAGTACTTC. Amino acid sequence: CASSTRADEQYF.

The CDR3 sequence is CASRFSGGTGELFF. The CDR3 region has the DNA TGTGCCAGCAGATTTAGCGGGGGGACCGGGGAGCTGTTTTTT. This rearrangement joins TRBV28 to TRBJ2-2, with TRBD2 matching 10 bases. The germline V gene has CDR1 MDHEN and CDR2 SYDVKM. Losses at the gene ends were 6 bases for V and 5 bases for J; bases not matched to a gene: 3. This CDR3 has 14 residues.

The rearrangement uses TRBV25-1 and TRBJ1-3, with TRBD1 matching over 7 bases. The CDR3 contains 15 residues. Germline-derived CDR1 and CDR2 are MGHDK and SYGVNS. J gave up 3 bases and V 5 bases, and 7 bases lay outside the gene matches. The CDR3 spells CASSRTGVVGNTIYF. CDR3 coding DNA: TGTGCCAGCAGTAGAACAGGGGTGGTTGGAAACACCATATATTTT.

V is TRBV5-4 and J is TRBJ1-2; D is uncertain. Trimming removed 2 bases from V and 1 base from J, with 9 bases in between. This CDR3 has 14 amino acids. Germline V lookup: CDR1 SGHNT, CDR2 YYREEE (reference sequence). The CDR3 DNA is TGTGCCAGCAGCTTAATACAGAATAACTATGGCTACACCTTC. Its translation is CASSLIQNNYGYTF.

As concerns this clone: Other DNA sequences in the same sample also yield this CDR3. The chain carries TRBV28 and TRBJ1-2; unclear D gene. Germline V gene lookup returns CDR1 MDHEN and CDR2 SYDVKM. V was shortened by 2 bases and J by 5 bases, with 6 bases between the two germline ends. The CDR3 length is 12 residues. Here the CDR3 DNA reads TGTGCCAGCAGTTTACGAGGGTATGGCTACACCTTC. This sequence encodes CASSLRGYGYTF.

The V gene is TRBV5-1, the J gene TRBJ2-7; 9 bases fit TRBD2. The CDR3 totals 15 residues. CDR1 and CDR2 from the germline V gene are SGHRS and YFSETQ. The V and J ends lost 1 base and 3 bases, in that order; junction bases with no gene match: 5. Written as DNA, the CDR3 is TGCGCCAGCAGCTTGCAGGGTAGCGGGGGCTACGAGCAGTACTTC. Protein: CASSLQGSGGYEQYF.

The chain uses TRBV6-5 and TRBJ1-6; 7 nucleotides align to TRBD1. With V trimmed by 7 bases and J by 7 bases, 10 bases remained unmatched. Per germline, CDR1 MNHEY and CDR2 SVGAGI. CDR3 size: 15 residues. The chain's CDR3 is CASIETRGPNSPLHF. CDR3 DNA sequence: TGTGCCAGCATCGAGACAAGGGGGCCAAATTCACCCCTCCACTTT.

This clone occurred a few times. V and J are TRBV5-4 and TRBJ2-3; TRBD2 aligns across 8 bases. The V gene's germline CDR1 is SGHNT and CDR2 YYREEE (reference sequence). The ends lost 4 bases at V and 3 bases at J; junction bases unmatched: 4. The CDR3 runs 14 residues. As DNA, the CDR3 is TGTGCCAGCAGCCTAGGACTAGCAACAGATACGCAGTATTTT. It specifies CASSLGLATDTQYF.

This chain links TRBV12-3 or TRBV12-4 with TRBJ2-7, with D possibly TRBD2 on 5 matching bases. This CDR3 has 13 residues. V was clipped by 4 bases and J by 0 bases, with 7 bases between them. The CDR3 nucleotides are TGTGCCAGCAGTTCTAGCATCTCCTACGAGCAGTACTTC. It translates to CASSSSISYEQYF.

J is TRBJ1-4 and V is TRBV2; tentative D call: TRBD1 (5 bases). The germline gives CDR1 SNHLY, CDR2 FYNNEI. V lost 6 bases to trimming and J lost 7 bases, with 12 bases between them. This CDR3 spans 13 amino acids. The CDR3 bases are TGTGCCAGCAGCACCGACAGAGTTGAAAAACTGTTTTTT. This codes for CASSTDRVEKLFF.

V usage is TRBV3-1 (or the pseudogene TRBV3-2) and J usage is TRBJ1-1; possibly TRBD1 for D (6 bases). This CDR3 comprises 14 residues. Germline V gene data show CDR1 as LGHDT and CDR2 as YNNKEL (reference sequence). V was shortened by 4 bases and J by 4 bases, with 13 bases between the two germline ends. CDR3 protein: CASSPSGRGTEAFF. The CDR3 DNA sequence: TGTGCCAGCAGCCCTTCAGGCAGGGGCACTGAAGCTTTCTTT.

The gene calls are TRBV4-1 and TRBJ1-1; possibly TRBD1 for D (6 bases). Germline loops: CDR1 MGHRA, CDR2 YSYEKL. The CDR3 runs to 17 residues. V was clipped by 1 base and J by 3 bases, with 18 bases between them. CDR3 DNA sequence: TGCGCCAGCAGCCAAGTGTCAGGGGTCAAACGGTACACTGAAGCTTTCTTT. This codes for CASSQVSGVKRYTEAFF.

The sample holds many counts of this clone. The genes are TRBV6-1 and TRBJ2-7; possible D gene TRBD1, 5 bases. Trimming took off 2 bases at V and 5 bases at J, with 10 bases between the two ends. The CDR3 has 13 residues. CDR1 and CDR2 (germline): MNHNS, SASEGT. This chain's CDR3 is CASSEPPTDEQYF. CDR3 nucleotides: TGTGCCAGCAGTGAACCGCCGACAGACGAGCAGTACTTC.

The J gene is TRBJ1-2, the V gene TRBV7-9; 9 bases fit TRBD1. In germline, CDR1 is SEHNR, CDR2 FQNEAQ (reference sequence). This CDR3 is 14 amino acids long. V gave up 3 bases and J gave up 8 bases; unmatched junction bases: 7. Here the CDR3 reads CASSLEGQGGGYTF. For the CDR3, the DNA is TGTGCCAGCAGCTTGGAGGGACAGGGAGGGGGCTACACCTTC.